This section outlines one T cell receptor beta chain sequence together with its context. Its antigen is still unknown. These data belong to a study of lymphopenia after photon versus proton radiotherapy. CDR3 length equals 14 residues. Trimming removed 3 bases at V and 4 bases at J, with 13 bases between. Germline CDR1 SNHLY, CDR2 FYNNEI. Using immunoSEQ multiplex PCR, the repertoire was profiled, and TCRdb retains in-frame clones only, with some absent. The repertoire consists of some 70,000 clones, with approximately 87% occurring once and the leading ten covering less than 14%. Whole-study results and caveats: Photon-treated patients lost naive T cells and TCR diversity; proton-treated stayed stable.

The receptor was derived from a man older than 75 with esophageal cancer. This specimen was peripheral blood, taken from a patient treated with proton-based radiotherapy. The chain combines TRBV2 with TRBJ2-7; D may match TRBD1 or TRBD2 (5 bases each). CDR3 loop: CASSEGVLGYEQYF. The CDR3 region has the DNA TGTGCCAGCAGTGAGGGGGTGTTGGGATACGAGCAGTACTTC. The full variable domain, with the rest looked up from reference TRBV2 and TRBJ2-7, is EPEVTQTPSHQVTQMGQEVILRCVPISNHLYFYWYRQILGQKVEFLVSFYNNEISEKSEIFDDQFSVERPDGSNFTLKIRSTKLEDSAMYFCASSEGVLGYEQYFGPGTRLTVT.